Included here is one T cell receptor (beta chain) sequence, with context. The antigen remains undetermined. Use of 60 Vbeta and 13 Jbeta primers characterized the PCR. Some clones are missing from TCRdb's copy, which holds only in-frame ones; the method was immunoSEQ multiplex PCR. The sample holds about 160,000 clones; approximately 86% are singletons and the top ten take around 1.8%. This sample is part of a study of cytomegalovirus exposure and HLA in healthy donors. Findings of the study overall: Later analysis suggested most CMV-associated TCR beta chains were HLA-restricted. Indistinguishable V segments, including TRBV6-2 and TRBV6-3, were excluded. A later analysis, which compared TCR beta chains of equal frequency, found the HLA-associated ones more clonally expanded.

Germline lookup yields CDR1 MDHEN and CDR2 SYDVKM. V dropped 5 bases and J dropped 2; count of bases not matched to a gene: 1. This CDR3 is 13 amino acids long. The chain couples TRBV28 to TRBJ1-2; 8 nucleotides align to TRBD1. The TCR comes from a young woman in good health and CMV-seronegative. The sample consisted of PBMCs. The CDR3 nucleotides are TGTGCCAGCAGTAACAGGGGGAACTATGGCTACACCTTC. This codes for CASSNRGNYGYTF.